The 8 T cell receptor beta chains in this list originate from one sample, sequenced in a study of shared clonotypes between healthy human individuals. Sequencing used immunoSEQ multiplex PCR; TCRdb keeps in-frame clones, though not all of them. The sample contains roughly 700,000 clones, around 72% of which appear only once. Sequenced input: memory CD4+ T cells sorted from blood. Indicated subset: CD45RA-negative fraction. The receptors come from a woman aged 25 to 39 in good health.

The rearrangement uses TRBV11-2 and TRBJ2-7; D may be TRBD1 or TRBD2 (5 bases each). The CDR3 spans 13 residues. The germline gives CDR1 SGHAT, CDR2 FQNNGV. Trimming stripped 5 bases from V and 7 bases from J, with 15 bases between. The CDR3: CASSTGPSLEQYF. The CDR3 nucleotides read TGTGCCAGCAGCACGGGACCGTCTCTTGAGCAGTACTTC.

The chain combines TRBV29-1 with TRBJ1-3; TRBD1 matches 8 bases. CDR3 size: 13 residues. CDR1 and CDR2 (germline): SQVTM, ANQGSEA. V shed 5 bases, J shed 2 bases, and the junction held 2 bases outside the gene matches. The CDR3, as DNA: TGCAGCGTTCAACAGGGGGCTGGAAACACCATATATTTT. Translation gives CSVQQGAGNTIYF. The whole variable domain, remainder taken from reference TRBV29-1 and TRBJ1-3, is SAVISQKPSRDICQRGTSLTIQCQVDSQVTMMFWYRQQPGQSLTLIATANQGSEATYESGFVIDKFPISRPNLTFSTLTVSNMSPEDSSIYLCSVQQGAGNTIYFGEGSWLTVV.

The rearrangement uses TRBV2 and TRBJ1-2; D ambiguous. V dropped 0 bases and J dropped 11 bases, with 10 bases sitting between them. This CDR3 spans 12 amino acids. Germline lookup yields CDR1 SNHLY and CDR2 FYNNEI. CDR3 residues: CASSEAGRRYTF. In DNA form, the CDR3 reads TGTGCCAGCAGTGAAGCGGGCAGGAGGTACACCTTC.

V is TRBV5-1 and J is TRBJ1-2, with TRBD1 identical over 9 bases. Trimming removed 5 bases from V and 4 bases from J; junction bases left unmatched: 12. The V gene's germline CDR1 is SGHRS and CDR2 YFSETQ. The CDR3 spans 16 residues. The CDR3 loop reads CASRLPPGQGSYGYTF. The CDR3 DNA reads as TGCGCCAGCAGATTGCCACCGGGACAGGGAAGCTATGGCTACACCTTC.

CDR3 nucleotide sequence: TGTGCCAGCTCACCACAGAAGAGCTCCTACGAGCAGTACTTC. Amino acids: CASSPQKSSYEQYF. The chain carries TRBV18 and TRBJ2-7; D ambiguous. There are 14 residues in the CDR3. Per germline, CDR1 KGHSH and CDR2 LQKENI. V shed 1 base and J shed 0 bases, with 7 bases lying between them.

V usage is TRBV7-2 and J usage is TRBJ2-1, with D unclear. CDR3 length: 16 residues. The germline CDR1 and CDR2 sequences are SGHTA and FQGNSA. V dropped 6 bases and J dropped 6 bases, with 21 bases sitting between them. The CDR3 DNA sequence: TGTGCCAGCAGTCCGTTGGTACTTGGCCCTCCCAATGAGCAGTTCTTC. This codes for CASSPLVLGPPNEQFF. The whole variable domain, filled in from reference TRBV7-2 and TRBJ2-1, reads GAGVSQSPSNKVTEKGKDVELRCDPISGHTALYWYRQSLGQGLEFLIYFQGNSAPDKSGLPSDRFSAERTGGSVSTLTIQRTQQEDSAVYLCASSPLVLGPPNEQFFGPGTRLTVL.

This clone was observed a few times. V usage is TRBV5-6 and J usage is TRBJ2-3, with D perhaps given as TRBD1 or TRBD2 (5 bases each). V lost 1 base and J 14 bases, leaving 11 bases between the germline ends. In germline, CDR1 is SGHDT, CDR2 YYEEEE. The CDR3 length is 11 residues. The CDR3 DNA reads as TGTGCCAGCAGCTTGTTTGGGGGACCGTATTTT. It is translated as CASSLFGGPYF. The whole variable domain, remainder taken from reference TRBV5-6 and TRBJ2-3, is DAGVTQSPTHLIKTRGQQVTLRCSPKSGHDTVSWYQQALGQGPQFIFQYYEEEERQRGNFPDRFSGHQFPNYSSELNVNALLLGDSALYLCASSLFGGPYFGPGTRLTVL.

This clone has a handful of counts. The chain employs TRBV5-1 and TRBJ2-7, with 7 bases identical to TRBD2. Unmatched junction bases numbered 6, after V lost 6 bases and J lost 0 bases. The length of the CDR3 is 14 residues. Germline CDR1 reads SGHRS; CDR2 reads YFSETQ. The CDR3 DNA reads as TGCGCCAGCAATCCCGGGGGGAGCTCCTACGAGCAGTACTTC. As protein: CASNPGGSSYEQYF.